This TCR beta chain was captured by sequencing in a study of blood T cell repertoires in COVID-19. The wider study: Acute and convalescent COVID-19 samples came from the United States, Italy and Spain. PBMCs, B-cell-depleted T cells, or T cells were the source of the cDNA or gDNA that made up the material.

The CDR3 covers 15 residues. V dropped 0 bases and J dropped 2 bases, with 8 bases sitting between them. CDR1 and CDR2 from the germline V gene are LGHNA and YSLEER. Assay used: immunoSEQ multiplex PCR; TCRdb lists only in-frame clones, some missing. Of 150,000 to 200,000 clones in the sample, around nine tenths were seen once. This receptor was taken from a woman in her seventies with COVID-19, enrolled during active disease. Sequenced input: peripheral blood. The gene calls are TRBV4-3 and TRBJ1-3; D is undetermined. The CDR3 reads CASSQDVPTGNTIYF. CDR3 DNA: TGCGCCAGCAGCCAAGATGTCCCTACTGGAAACACCATATATTTT.